These 15 T cell receptor beta chains came from one sample sequenced in a study of blood T cell repertoires in COVID-19. Produced via immunoSEQ multiplex PCR; TCRdb's table is partial and in-frame only. Among approximately 290,000 clones listed, under 85% were seen once. The sample comprised peripheral blood. The receptors were sampled from a human donor with COVID-19, enrolled during active disease. The donor label of this sample is uncertain.

The V call is TRBV19, the J call TRBJ1-1; TRBD1 aligns across 7 bases. There are 14 residues in the CDR3. The V gene's germline CDR1 is LNHDA and CDR2 SQIVND (reference sequence). The V and J ends lost 4 bases and 1 base, in that order; junction bases with no gene match: 3. CDR3 sequence reads: CASSRGTANTEAFF. The DNA of the CDR3 is TGTGCCAGTAGTAGGGGGACAGCGAACACTGAAGCTTTCTTT.

The chain uses TRBV29-1 and TRBJ1-2; D gene uncertain. The germline gives CDR1 SQVTM, CDR2 ANQGSEA. The CDR3 is 11 residues long. Trimming pared 4 bases from V and 8 bases from J, leaving 11 bases between. The CDR3 DNA reads as TGCAGCGTTGTGGAGGGAGAAGGCTACACCTTC. Translated: CSVVEGEGYTF.

The rearrangement links TRBV5-1 to TRBJ2-7; a possible D gene is TRBD1 (6 bases). Trimming removed 4 bases from V and 0 bases from J, with 14 bases in between. The CDR3 runs 15 residues. The germline V gene has CDR1 SGHRS and CDR2 YFSETQ. The CDR3 DNA reads as TGCGCCAGCAGCCTGCTACAGGGTGCCTCCTACGAGCAGTACTTC. Protein sequence: CASSLLQGASYEQYF. The full variable domain, rest sourced from reference TRBV5-1 and TRBJ2-7, is KAGVTQTPRYLIKTRGQQVTLSCSPISGHRSVSWYQQTPGQGLQFLFEYFSETQRNKGNFPGRFSGRQFSNSRSEMNVSTLELGDSALYLCASSLLQGASYEQYFGPGTRLTVT.

The chain employs TRBV6-1 and TRBJ1-3; perhaps TRBD1 as D (6 bases). The V and J ends lost 3 bases and 1 base respectively, with 7 bases between them. The CDR3 sequence is 14 residues long. The V gene's germline CDR1 is MNHNS and CDR2 SASEGT. CDR3 nucleotide sequence: TGTGCCAGCAGTGACACAGGGTCTGGAAACACCATATATTTT. Protein: CASSDTGSGNTIYF.

This chain connects TRBV7-2 to TRBJ2-1; a weak D match, TRBD2 (6 bases). V lost 3 bases to trimming and J lost 0 bases, with 12 bases between them. Per germline, CDR1 SGHTA and CDR2 FQGNSA. The length of the CDR3 is 16 residues. As DNA, the CDR3 is TGTGCCAGCAGCTTTGTAGCGGCGAGCTCCTACAATGAGCAGTTCTTC. It yields the protein CASSFVAASSYNEQFF.

The V call is TRBV6-5, the J call TRBJ2-7; 8 bases line up with TRBD2. Germline V CDR1 and CDR2: MNHEY, SVGAGI. J lost 6 bases, V lost 7 bases, and 5 bases had no gene match. CDR3 length: 12 residues. CDR3 in DNA: TGTGCCAGCACCATGACTAGCGTCGAGCAGTACTTC. This translates into CASTMTSVEQYF.

The V call is TRBV19, the J call TRBJ1-4, with 7 nucleotides matching TRBD1. V lost 3 bases, J lost 7 bases, and 11 bases stayed unmatched. The CDR3 is 16 residues long. In germline, CDR1 is LNHDA, CDR2 SQIVND (reference sequence). CDR3: CASSIHPSGGGEKLFF. CDR3 DNA sequence: TGTGCCAGTAGTATTCACCCCTCAGGGGGAGGTGAAAAACTGTTTTTT. Full variable domain (missing parts from reference TRBV19 and TRBJ1-4): DGGITQSPKYLFRKEGQNVTLSCEQNLNHDAMYWYRQDPGQGLRLIYYSQIVNDFQKGDIAEGYSVSREKKESFPLTVTSAQKNPTAFYLCASSIHPSGGGEKLFFGSGTQLSVL.

Only one count was recorded for this clone. The chain is built from TRBV5-5 and TRBJ1-1; D unresolved. CDR1 and CDR2 from the germline V gene are SGHKS and YYEKEE (reference sequence). The V and J ends lost 6 bases and 5 bases respectively, with 17 bases between them. The CDR3 has 14 amino acids. The CDR3 spells CASTTDRAGTEAFF. The CDR3, as DNA: TGTGCCAGCACCACCGATCGAGCGGGGACTGAAGCTTTCTTT.

The gene calls are TRBV19 and TRBJ2-7; a possible D gene is TRBD2 (7 bases). CDR1 and CDR2 (germline): LNHDA, SQIVND (reference sequence). V was shortened by 5 bases and J by 2 bases, with 16 bases between the two germline ends. CDR3 length: 15 amino acids. The CDR3 DNA sequence: TGTGCCAGTAGTCCCCGGGGGGACACTCCCTACGAGCAGTACTTC. It yields the protein CASSPRGDTPYEQYF.

In this sample, this clone turned up once. The chain links TRBV6-6 to TRBJ2-7; 8 bases align to TRBD1. There are 14 residues in the CDR3. CDR1 is MNHNY and CDR2 is SVGAGI in the germline V gene (reference sequence). After removal of 4 bases from V and 0 bases from J, the junction contained 2 bases not matched to a gene. In nucleotides, the CDR3 is TGTGCCAGCAGTTGGACAGGGAGCTCCTACGAGCAGTACTTC. This sequence encodes CASSWTGSSYEQYF.

This sequence joins TRBV2 and TRBJ2-5, with a tentative D call TRBD2 (5 bases). From germline, CDR1 is SNHLY and CDR2 FYNNEI. With 0 bases removed from V and 4 bases from J, the gap between germline ends came to 9 bases. The CDR3 consists of 14 residues. CDR3 loop: CASSEAGRRETQYF. The CDR3 region has the DNA TGTGCCAGCAGTGAAGCAGGGAGAAGAGAGACCCAGTACTTC.

This clone has ten or more counts. The chain joins TRBV14 to TRBJ2-5; 10 bases line up with TRBD2. Germline CDR1 is SGHDN and CDR2 is FVKESK. The J segment lost 2 bases and the V segment lost 1 base, leaving 10 bases of the junction unmatched. There are 18 residues in the CDR3. The CDR3 region has the DNA TGTGCCAGCAGCCAAGGCTGGACTAGCGGTGATATTCAAGAGACCCAGTACTTC. Its protein is CASSQGWTSGDIQETQYF.

The chain joins TRBV24-1 to TRBJ1-5; the D gene is possibly TRBD1 (6 bases). Germline CDR1 reads KGHDR; CDR2 reads SFDVKD. Deletions cut 9 bases from V and 3 bases from J, with 17 bases between. The CDR3 totals 15 residues. The CDR3 DNA sequence: TGTGCCACCCGGTCAGGGGCCGGTGACAATCAGCCCCAGCATTTT. Translated: CATRSGAGDNQPQHF.

The chain is built from TRBV4-3 and TRBJ2-1; D not certain. The CDR3 is 13 amino acids. Trimming pared 4 bases from V and 4 bases from J, leaving 8 bases between. CDR1 LGHNA and CDR2 YSLEER come from the germline V gene. CDR3 in amino acids: CASSLERYNEQFF. The CDR3 bases are TGCGCCAGCAGCCTCGAGAGATACAATGAGCAGTTCTTC.

V is TRBV24-1 and J is TRBJ1-4; a weak D match, TRBD1 (5 bases). The CDR3 sequence is 16 residues long. The V end was cut by 2 bases, the J end by 0 bases, with 9 bases between. Germline V gene sequence: CDR1 KGHDR, CDR2 SFDVKD. CDR3 protein: CATSDSGRATNEKLFF. The CDR3 bases are TGTGCCACCAGTGATTCGGGCAGGGCAACTAATGAAAAACTGTTTTTT.